This TCR beta chain was found in a study of early T cells in non-severe SARS-CoV-2 infection (dated by TCRdb to the early 2020s). Notes on the research overall: Bulk RNA from unsorted whole blood was used for TCR sequencing, so alpha and beta chains could not be paired. Results and caveats for the whole study, not just this receptor: VDJdb matching was skewed toward anti-spike CD8 responses and likely underestimated virus-specific expansions, missing private and CD4 specificities.

V loses 6 bases, J loses 7 bases, and the germline ends lie 18 bases apart. The CDR3 starts with the cysteine, ends with the phenylalanine, and has 14 residues. Only CDR3 DNA remains: 42 bases, in frame from the first base. Reading the germline V gene gives CDR1 SNHLY and CDR2 FYNNEI. This clonotype was observed at least ten times. There is no known antigen for this receptor. Base qualities are not recorded, but no much larger clone differs from it by a single base. Set within a cohort of healthcare workers in London, UK, this nested case-control study involved weekly PCR testing of nasopharyngeal swabs along with blood sampling. Healthcare workers were recruited during the week of the UK lockdown, between 23 and 31 March 2020, and followed weekly for up to 16 weeks. Library construction relied on 5' RACE. The sequencer was a NextSeq 500. The TCR library protocol attached unique molecular identifiers to individual cDNA molecules to correct for sequencing error and PCR bias. Both TCR alpha and beta chains were sequenced, and tight co-correlation was observed between alpha and beta sequence abundances in each sample. The authors' analysis ran thus. V gene, J gene and CDR3 annotation of TCR sequences was performed with Decombinator V4. TCRs were defined as expanded if a significant change between any two time points was detected under a Poisson model with p below 0.0001. TCR abundances were normalised to the total number of TCRs sequenced per sample and were expressed as counts per million. TRAV1-2 paired with TRAJ12, TRAJ20 or TRAJ33 defined MAIT TCRs, while TRAV10 paired with TRAJ18 defined iNKT TCRs. VDJdb, accessed 1 November 2021, was searched for CMV, EBV and SARS-CoV-2 annotated TCRs, excluding TCRs annotated for multiple antigens. TCRdb reworked the public reads: Q25 trimming with fastp, MiXCR clone assembly, productive beta chains retained. Each entry merges the rows of one CDR3 protein and shows their most common DNA and genes. The V and J calls follow TCRdb's processing rather than the paper's. Here the sample has about 45,000 distinct CDR3 sequences; 11% occur a single time. The leading ten clones occupy roughly a fifth of the sample.

The V and J genes are TRBV2 and TRBJ1-1; no D gene is confidently identified. Sample: whole blood. The receptor comes from an adult who was a healthcare worker with PCR-confirmed SARS-CoV-2 infection or an uninfected control (not recorded which). This receptor carries the CDR3 CASSSTRSPGEAFF. The nucleotides are TGTGCCAGCAGCTCCACGAGGAGCCCGGGTGAAGCTTTCTTT. Supplemented by the reference TRBV2 and TRBJ1-1 proteins around the CDR3, the complete variable domain is EPEVTQTPSHQVTQMGQEVILRCVPISNHLYFYWYRQILGQKVEFLVSFYNNEISEKSEIFDDQFSVERPDGSNFTLKIRSTKLEDSAMYFCASSSTRSPGEAFFGQGTRLTVV.